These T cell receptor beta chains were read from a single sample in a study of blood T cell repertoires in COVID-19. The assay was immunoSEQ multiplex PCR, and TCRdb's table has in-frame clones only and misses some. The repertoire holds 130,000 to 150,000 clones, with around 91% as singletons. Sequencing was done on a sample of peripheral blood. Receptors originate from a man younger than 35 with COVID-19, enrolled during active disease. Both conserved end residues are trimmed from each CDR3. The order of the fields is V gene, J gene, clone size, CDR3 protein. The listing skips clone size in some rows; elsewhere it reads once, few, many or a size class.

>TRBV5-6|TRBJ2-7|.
ASSFGGRLDEQY
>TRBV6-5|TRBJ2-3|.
ASSYAASGDTQY
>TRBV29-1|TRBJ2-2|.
SVETDLGAGELF
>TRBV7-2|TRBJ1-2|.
ASSFTTGGNYGYT
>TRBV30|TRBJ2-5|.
AWSTPGTQY
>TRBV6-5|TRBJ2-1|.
ASRRQLWNEQF
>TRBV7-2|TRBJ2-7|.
ASSLTAGGIYEQY
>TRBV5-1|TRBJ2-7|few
ASSLAQGGSFYEQY
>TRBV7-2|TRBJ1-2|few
ASSFIPGQADGYT
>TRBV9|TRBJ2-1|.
ASSAPTSGFYNEQF
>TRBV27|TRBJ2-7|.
ASSPTGAPYEQY
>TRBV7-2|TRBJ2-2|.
ASSFDWAIGELF
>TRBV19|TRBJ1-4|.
ASSIRDIGEKLL
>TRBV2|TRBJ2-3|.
ARERDGTYSSDTQY
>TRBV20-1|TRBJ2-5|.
SARLAEAQY
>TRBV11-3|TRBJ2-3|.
ASSFSRAADTQY
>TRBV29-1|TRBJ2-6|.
SVEDRAAPGANVLT
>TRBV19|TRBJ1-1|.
ASSMRGLNTEAF
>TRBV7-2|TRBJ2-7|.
ASSPPPGSYEQY
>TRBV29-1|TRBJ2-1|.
SVDTGFGNEQF
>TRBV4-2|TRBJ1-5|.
ASSQEGQGILSNQPQH
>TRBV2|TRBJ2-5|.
ASKASPQETQY